Listed below are T cell receptor beta chains from one sample, sequenced in a study of cytomegalovirus exposure and HLA in healthy donors. Measured with immunoSEQ multiplex PCR; TCRdb has only the in-frame clones, and not every one. The sample comprises about 130,000 clones, about 80% of which are singletons, and roughly 3.5% rests with the top ten. Material for sequencing was PBMCs. These receptors were taken from a male donor in good health and CMV-seronegative. CDR3s include the opening cysteine and the closing phenylalanine or tryptophan. A D gene is named only where the DNA matches it firmly. The size field is filled for only some rows; it gives once, few, many or a size class.

j_gene,v_gene,d_gene,abundance,CDR3aa,CDR3nt
TRBJ2-1,TRBV5-6,NA,NA,CASSWTVREQFF,TGTGCCAGCAGCTGGACAGTTCGAGAGCAGTTCTTC
TRBJ1-6,TRBV9,TRBD1,NA,CASSRQGEGSPLHF,TGTGCCAGCAGCAGACAGGGGGAAGGATCACCCCTCCACTTT
TRBJ1-1,TRBV29-1,NA,NA,CSVEEQGLTEAFF,TGCAGCGTTGAAGAGCAGGGGCTGACTGAAGCTTTCTTT
TRBJ2-3,TRBV18,NA,NA,CASSPPSEDTQYF,TGTGCCAGCTCACCCCCTAGCGAAGATACGCAGTATTTT
TRBJ2-2,TRBV27,NA,NA,CASSLSDTGELFF,TGTGCCAGCAGTTTGTCGGACACCGGGGAGCTGTTTTTT
TRBJ2-5,TRBV7-2,TRBD1,few,CASSLAGQGWRETQYF,TGTGCCAGCAGCTTAGCGGGACAGGGGTGGAGAGAGACCCAGTACTTC
TRBJ2-5,TRBV5-1,TRBD1,few,CASSLAGTEEETQYF,TGCGCCAGCAGCTTGGCGGGGACAGAAGAAGAGACCCAGTACTTC
TRBJ2-2,TRBV6-5,TRBD1,NA,CASSFPGQGSAGELFF,TGTGCCAGCAGTTTTCCGGGACAGGGATCGGCCGGGGAGCTGTTTTTT
TRBJ2-3,TRBV7-9,NA,NA,CASSLTTSTDTQYF,TGTGCCAGCAGCTTGACTACCTCCACAGATACGCAGTATTTT
TRBJ2-2,TRBV5-4,NA,NA,CASSPGTHNTGELFF,TGTGCCAGCAGCCCCGGGACTCATAACACCGGGGAGCTGTTTTTT
TRBJ1-2,TRBV10-3,NA,NA,CAISEVGLNGYTF,TGTGCCATCAGTGAGGTAGGACTGAATGGCTACACCTTC
TRBJ1-5,TRBV2,TRBD1,few,CASSSDRVSNQPQHF,TGTGCCAGCAGCTCTGACAGGGTGAGCAATCAGCCCCAGCATTTT
TRBJ2-3,TRBV18,NA,NA,CASSPLPLQDTQYF,TGTGCCAGCTCACCCCTACCCCTACAGGATACGCAGTATTTT
TRBJ2-1,TRBV5-5,TRBD1,few,CASSPGQGRDNEQFF,TGTGCCAGCAGCCCAGGACAGGGTAGGGACAATGAGCAGTTCTTC
TRBJ1-5,TRBV28,NA,NA,CASNLAGDLNQPQHF,TGTGCCAGCAACTTAGCGGGGGATTTAAATCAGCCCCAGCATTTT
TRBJ2-7,TRBV29-1,TRBD1,NA,CSVEGGQGADEQYF,TGCAGCGTTGAAGGAGGACAGGGGGCTGACGAGCAGTACTTC
TRBJ1-1,TRBV11-2,NA,NA,CASSVGAGNTEAFF,TGTGCCAGCAGCGTTGGGGCAGGTAACACTGAAGCTTTCTTT
TRBJ2-1,TRBV5-4,NA,NA,CASSLAPQSGRNEQFF,TGTGCCAGCAGCTTGGCCCCCCAGAGCGGCCGCAATGAGCAGTTCTTC
TRBJ1-1,TRBV6-6,TRBD1,NA,CASSGQGAGEAFF,TGTGCCAGCAGTGGACAGGGGGCCGGTGAAGCTTTCTTT
TRBJ1-1,TRBV4-1,NA,NA,CASSQPTAKTEAFF,TGCGCCAGCAGCCAACCGACAGCCAAGACTGAAGCTTTCTTT
TRBJ2-6,TRBV6-4,TRBD1,NA,CASSEATGMDGANGLTF,TGTGCCAGCAGTGAGGCGACAGGGATGGATGGGGCCAACGGCCTGACTTTC
TRBJ1-4,TRBV14,NA,NA,CASSPGRYEKLFF,TGTGCCAGCAGTCCCGGGAGGTACGAAAAACTGTTTTTT
TRBJ1-2,TRBV6-5,NA,NA,CASSYQGLGYGYTF,TGTGCCAGCAGTTATCAGGGTCTGGGCTATGGCTACACCTTC
TRBJ2-7,TRBV5-1,NA,NA,CASSLGASDIDEQYF,TGCGCCAGCAGCTTAGGAGCGTCGGACATAGACGAGCAGTACTTC
TRBJ2-4,TRBV4-1,NA,few,CASSQANPVAKNIQYF,TGCGCCAGCAGCCAAGCTAACCCGGTAGCCAAAAACATTCAGTACTTC
TRBJ2-3,TRBV7-9,NA,NA,CASSLGADKRGTDTQYF,TGTGCCAGCAGCTTAGGGGCAGACAAGAGGGGCACAGATACGCAGTATTTT
TRBJ2-1,TRBV5-1,NA,NA,CASSLERGNEQFF,TGCGCCAGCAGCTTGGAACGGGGCAATGAGCAGTTCTTC
TRBJ2-1,TRBV5-8,TRBD1,NA,CASSLGQGARNEQFF,TGTGCCAGCAGCTTGGGACAGGGGGCGAGGAATGAGCAGTTCTTC
TRBJ2-7,TRBV9,TRBD1,NA,CASSPTGGWNEQYF,TGTGCCAGCAGCCCCACAGGGGGATGGAACGAGCAGTACTTC
TRBJ2-7,TRBV5-4,TRBD1,NA,CASRRQGWGEQYF,TGTGCCAGCAGGAGACAGGGGTGGGGCGAGCAGTACTTC
TRBJ1-4,TRBV25-1,TRBD1,few,CASRGTGETNEKLFF,TGTGCCAGCAGGGGGACAGGGGAAACTAATGAAAAACTGTTTTTT
TRBJ1-6,TRBV19,TRBD1,NA,CASSAPGQGFSPLHF,TGTGCCAGTAGTGCACCGGGACAGGGATTCTCACCCCTCCACTTT
TRBJ1-1,TRBV19,NA,NA,CASMTGMNTEAFF,TGTGCCAGTATGACGGGTATGAACACTGAAGCTTTCTTT
TRBJ2-7,TRBV28,NA,NA,CASTLGGRREQYF,TGTGCCAGCACCCTGGGGGGGCGCAGGGAGCAGTACTTC
TRBJ2-3,TRBV12-5,NA,NA,CATHSHTQYF,TGTGCTACCCACTCCCATACGCAGTATTTT
TRBJ2-1,TRBV19,TRBD2,NA,CASSRGVAGGPGEQFF,TGTGCCAGTAGTCGAGGGGTAGCGGGAGGGCCTGGTGAGCAGTTCTTC
TRBJ2-5,TRBV4-1,NA,NA,CASSQAEWGVYQETQYF,TGCGCCAGCAGCCAAGCCGAATGGGGCGTCTACCAAGAGACCCAGTACTTC
TRBJ2-6,TRBV30,TRBD2,NA,CAWSERGGGANGLTF,TGTGCCTGGAGCGAGCGGGGCGGCGGGGCCAACGGCCTGACTTTC
TRBJ1-6,TRBV9,NA,once,CASSAGGNNSPLHF,TGTGCCAGCAGCGCCGGGGGAAATAATTCACCCCTCCACTTT
TRBJ1-6,TRBV27,NA,NA,CASSLTPRRDSPLHF,TGTGCCAGCAGTTTGACACCTAGGAGGGATTCACCCCTCCACTTT
TRBJ2-7,TRBV9,TRBD1,NA,CASSARTGAYEQYF,TGTGCCAGCAGCGCTCGGACAGGAGCCTACGAGCAGTACTTC
TRBJ2-7,TRBV18,TRBD1,NA,CASSPRDRVSLEQYF,TGTGCCAGCTCTCCCCGGGACAGGGTATCCCTCGAGCAGTACTTC
TRBJ1-2,TRBV30,TRBD1,NA,CAWIRDRDSNYGYTF,TGTGCCTGGATCAGGGACAGGGACTCTAACTATGGCTACACCTTC
TRBJ1-1,TRBV19,NA,NA,CASSAPDKALTNTEAFF,TGTGCCAGTAGTGCCCCGGACAAGGCCCTAACGAACACTGAAGCTTTCTTT
TRBJ2-2,TRBV9,NA,NA,CASSVDRRSGELFF,TGTGCCAGCAGCGTAGATCGGCGGTCCGGGGAGCTGTTTTTT
TRBJ2-2,TRBV6-5,TRBD2,NA,CASSLSGENTGELFF,TGTGCCAGCAGTCTTAGCGGGGAGAACACCGGGGAGCTGTTTTTT
TRBJ2-5,TRBV4-2,TRBD2,NA,CASSLSGGETQYF,TGTGCCAGCAGCCTCAGCGGGGGAGAGACCCAGTACTTC
TRBJ2-2,TRBV7-2,TRBD1,NA,CASSLLGGEGKLFF,TGTGCCAGCAGCTTATTAGGGGGCGAGGGCAAGCTGTTTTTT
TRBJ2-4,TRBV7-9,TRBD2,NA,CASSPGLAGKNIQYF,TGTGCCAGCAGCCCGGGACTAGCTGGCAAAAACATTCAGTACTTC
TRBJ2-3,TRBV7-6,NA,NA,CASSLRSGHTDTQYF,TGTGCCAGCAGCTTAAGGAGCGGGCACACAGATACGCAGTATTTT
TRBJ2-2,TRBV7-2,TRBD2,NA,CASSLSLAGAGGELFF,TGTGCCAGCAGCTTAAGCCTAGCGGGGGCGGGCGGGGAGCTGTTTTTT
TRBJ2-7,TRBV28,NA,NA,CASSPHKETGRHEQYF,TGTGCCAGCAGTCCCCATAAGGAGACAGGGAGGCACGAGCAGTACTTC
TRBJ1-1,TRBV19,NA,NA,CASSRGGYEAFF,TGTGCCAGTAGTCGGGGAGGGTATGAAGCTTTCTTT
TRBJ2-7,TRBV19,TRBD1,NA,CASSPRQGIDEQYF,TGTGCCAGTAGTCCCCGACAGGGAATCGACGAGCAGTACTTC
TRBJ1-2,TRBV6-1,NA,NA,CASSERGYTF,TGTGCCAGCAGTGAGCGTGGCTACACCTTC
TRBJ2-1,TRBV13,TRBD2,NA,CASSSLAGGPMRGDEQFF,TGTGCCAGCAGTTCACTAGCGGGAGGGCCTATGAGAGGGGATGAGCAGTTCTTC
TRBJ1-4,TRBV30,NA,few,CAWSSSALGGEKLFF,TGTGCCTGGAGTTCCTCGGCCCTCGGAGGTGAAAAACTGTTTTTT
TRBJ1-1,TRBV7-6,NA,NA,CASSLAAQNTEAFF,TGTGCCAGCAGCTTAGCGGCTCAGAACACTGAAGCTTTCTTT
TRBJ2-7,TRBV9,NA,NA,CASSVAGFSYEQYF,TGTGCCAGCAGCGTAGCAGGGTTCTCCTACGAGCAGTACTTC
TRBJ1-2,TRBV18,NA,NA,CASSPTGIVDGYTF,TGTGCCAGCTCACCCACAGGGATAGTTGACGGCTACACCTTC